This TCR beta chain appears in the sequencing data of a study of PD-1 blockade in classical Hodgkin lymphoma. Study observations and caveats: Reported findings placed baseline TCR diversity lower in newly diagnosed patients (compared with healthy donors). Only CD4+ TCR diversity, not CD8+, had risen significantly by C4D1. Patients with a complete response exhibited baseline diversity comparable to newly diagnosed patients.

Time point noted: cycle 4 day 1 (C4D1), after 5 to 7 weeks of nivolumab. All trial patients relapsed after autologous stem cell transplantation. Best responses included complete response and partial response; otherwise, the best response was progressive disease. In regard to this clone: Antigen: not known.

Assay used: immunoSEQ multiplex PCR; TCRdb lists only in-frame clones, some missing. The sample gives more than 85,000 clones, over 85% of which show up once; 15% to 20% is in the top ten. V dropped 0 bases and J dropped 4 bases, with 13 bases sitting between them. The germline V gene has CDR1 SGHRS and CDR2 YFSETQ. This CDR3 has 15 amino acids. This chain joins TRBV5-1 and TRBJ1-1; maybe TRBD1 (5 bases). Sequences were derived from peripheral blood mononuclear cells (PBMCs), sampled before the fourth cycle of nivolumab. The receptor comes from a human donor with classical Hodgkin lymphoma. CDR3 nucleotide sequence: TGCGCCAGCAGCTTGGTGTACCAGGGTGGCACTGAAGCTTTCTTT. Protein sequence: CASSLVYQGGTEAFF.